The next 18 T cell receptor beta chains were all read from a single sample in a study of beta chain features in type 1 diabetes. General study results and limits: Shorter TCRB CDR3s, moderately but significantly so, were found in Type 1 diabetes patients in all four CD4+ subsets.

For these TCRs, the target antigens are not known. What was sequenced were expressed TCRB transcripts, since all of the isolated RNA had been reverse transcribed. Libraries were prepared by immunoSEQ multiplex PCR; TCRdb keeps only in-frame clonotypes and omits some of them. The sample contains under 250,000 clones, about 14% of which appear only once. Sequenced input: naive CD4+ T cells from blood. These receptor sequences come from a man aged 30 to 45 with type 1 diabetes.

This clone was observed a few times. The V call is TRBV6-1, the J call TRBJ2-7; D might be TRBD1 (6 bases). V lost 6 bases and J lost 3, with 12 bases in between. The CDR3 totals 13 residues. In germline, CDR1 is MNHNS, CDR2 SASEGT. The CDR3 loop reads CASRPGQRYEQYF. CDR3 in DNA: TGTGCCAGCAGGCCGGGACAACGCTACGAGCAGTACTTC.

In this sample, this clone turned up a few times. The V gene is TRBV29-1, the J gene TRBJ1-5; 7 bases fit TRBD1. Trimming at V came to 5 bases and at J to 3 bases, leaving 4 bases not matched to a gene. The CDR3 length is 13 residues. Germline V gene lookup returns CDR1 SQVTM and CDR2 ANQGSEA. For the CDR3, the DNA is TGCAGCGTTATGACAGGGCACAATCAGCCCCAGCATTTT. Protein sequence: CSVMTGHNQPQHF.

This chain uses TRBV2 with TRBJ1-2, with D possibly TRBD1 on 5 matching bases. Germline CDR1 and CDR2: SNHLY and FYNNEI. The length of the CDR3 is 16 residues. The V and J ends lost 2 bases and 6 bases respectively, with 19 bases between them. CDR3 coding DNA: TGTGCCAGCAGTGAAATTCAGGGAACTTCTACTAATGGCTACACCTTC. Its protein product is CASSEIQGTSTNGYTF.

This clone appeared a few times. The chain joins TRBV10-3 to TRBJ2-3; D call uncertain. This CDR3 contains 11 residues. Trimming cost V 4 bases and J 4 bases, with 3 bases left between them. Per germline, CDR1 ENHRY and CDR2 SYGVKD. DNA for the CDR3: TGTGCCATCAGTGCGTCAGATACGCAGTATTTT. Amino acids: CAISASDTQYF.

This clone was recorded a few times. The CDR3 bases are TGTGCCAGCAGAGACGACAGACATCAGCCCCAGCATTTT. Translating gives CASRDDRHQPQHF. The rearrangement uses TRBV6-6 and TRBJ1-5; D may be TRBD1 (5 bases). V lost 6 bases and J 5 bases, leaving 11 bases between the germline ends. The CDR3 is 13 residues long. The germline CDR1 and CDR2 sequences are MNHNY and SVGAGI (reference sequence).

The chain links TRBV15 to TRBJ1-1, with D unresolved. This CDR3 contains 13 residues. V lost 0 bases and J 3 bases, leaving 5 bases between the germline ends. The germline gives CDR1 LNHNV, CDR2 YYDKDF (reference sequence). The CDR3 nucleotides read TGTGCCACCAGCAGAGAGGGAGACACTGAAGCTTTCTTT. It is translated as CATSREGDTEAFF.

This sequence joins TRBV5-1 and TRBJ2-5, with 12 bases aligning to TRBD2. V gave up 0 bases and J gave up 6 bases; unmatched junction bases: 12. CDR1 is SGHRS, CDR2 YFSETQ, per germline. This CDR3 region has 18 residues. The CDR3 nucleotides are TGCGCCAGCAGCTTGGCCCCTGCTAGCGGGGGGGCCGCGCAGACCCAGTACTTC. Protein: CASSLAPASGGAAQTQYF.

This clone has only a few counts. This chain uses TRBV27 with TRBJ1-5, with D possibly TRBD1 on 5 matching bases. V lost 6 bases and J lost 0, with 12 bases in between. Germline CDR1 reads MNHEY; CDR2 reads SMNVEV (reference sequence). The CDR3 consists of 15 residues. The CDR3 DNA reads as TGTGCCAGCAGACCACAGGTTTATAGCAATCAGCCCCAGCATTTT. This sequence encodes CASRPQVYSNQPQHF.

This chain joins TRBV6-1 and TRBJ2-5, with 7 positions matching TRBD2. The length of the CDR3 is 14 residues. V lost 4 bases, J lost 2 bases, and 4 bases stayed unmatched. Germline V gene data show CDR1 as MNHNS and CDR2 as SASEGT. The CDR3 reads CASSVGRGQETQYF. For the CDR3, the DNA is TGTGCCAGCAGTGTGGGGAGGGGACAAGAGACCCAGTACTTC.

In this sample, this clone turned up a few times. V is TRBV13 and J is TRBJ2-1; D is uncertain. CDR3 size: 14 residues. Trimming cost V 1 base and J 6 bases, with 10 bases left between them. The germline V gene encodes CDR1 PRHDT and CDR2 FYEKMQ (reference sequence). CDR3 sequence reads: CASSLAFVSNEQFF. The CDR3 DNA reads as TGTGCCAGCAGCTTAGCGTTCGTATCCAATGAGCAGTTCTTC.

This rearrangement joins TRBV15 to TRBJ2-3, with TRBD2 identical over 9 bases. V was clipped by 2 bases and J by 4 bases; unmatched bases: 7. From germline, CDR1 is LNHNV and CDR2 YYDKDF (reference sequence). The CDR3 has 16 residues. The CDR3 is CATSRLAGQQADTQYF. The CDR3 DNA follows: TGTGCCACCAGCAGACTAGCGGGGCAGCAAGCAGATACGCAGTATTTT.

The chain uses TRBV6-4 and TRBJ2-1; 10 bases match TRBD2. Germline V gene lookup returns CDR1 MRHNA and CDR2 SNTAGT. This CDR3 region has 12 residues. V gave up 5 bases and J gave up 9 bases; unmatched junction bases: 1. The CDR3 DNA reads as TGTGCCAGCAGTAGCGGGGGGGCTGAGCAGTTCTTC. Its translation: CASSSGGAEQFF.

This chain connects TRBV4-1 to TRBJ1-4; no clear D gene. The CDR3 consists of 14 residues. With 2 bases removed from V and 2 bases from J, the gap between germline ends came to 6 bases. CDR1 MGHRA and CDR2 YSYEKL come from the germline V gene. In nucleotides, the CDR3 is TGCGCCAGCAGCCAACTCCCTACTAATGAAAAACTGTTTTTT. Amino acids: CASSQLPTNEKLFF.

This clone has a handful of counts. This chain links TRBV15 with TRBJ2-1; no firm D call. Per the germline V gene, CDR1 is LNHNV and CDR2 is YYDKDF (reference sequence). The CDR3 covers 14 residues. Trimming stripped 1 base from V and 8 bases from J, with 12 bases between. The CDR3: CATSRGSKEYEQFF. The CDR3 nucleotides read TGTGCCACCAGCAGAGGGAGTAAGGAATATGAGCAGTTCTTC.

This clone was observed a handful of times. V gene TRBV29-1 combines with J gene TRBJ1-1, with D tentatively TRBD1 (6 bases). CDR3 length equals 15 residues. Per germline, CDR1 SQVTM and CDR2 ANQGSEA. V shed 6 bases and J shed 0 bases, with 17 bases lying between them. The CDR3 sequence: CSVLRQVLMNTEAFF. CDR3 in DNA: TGCAGCGTGCTACGACAGGTCCTTATGAACACTGAAGCTTTCTTT.

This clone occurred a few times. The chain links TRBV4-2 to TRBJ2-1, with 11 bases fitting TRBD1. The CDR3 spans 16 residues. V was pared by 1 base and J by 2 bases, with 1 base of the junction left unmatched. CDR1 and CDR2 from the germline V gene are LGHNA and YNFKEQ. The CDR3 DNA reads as TGTGCCAGCAGCCAAGTGGACAGGGGGCCCTACAATGAGCAGTTCTTC. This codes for CASSQVDRGPYNEQFF.

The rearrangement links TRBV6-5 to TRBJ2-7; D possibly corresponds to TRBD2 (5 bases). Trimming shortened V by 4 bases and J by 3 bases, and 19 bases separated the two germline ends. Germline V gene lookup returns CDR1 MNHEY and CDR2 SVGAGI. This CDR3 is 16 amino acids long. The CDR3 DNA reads TGTGCCAGCAGTTGGAGGCGCCTGGACGGGTACTACGAGCAGTACTTC. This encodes CASSWRRLDGYYEQYF.

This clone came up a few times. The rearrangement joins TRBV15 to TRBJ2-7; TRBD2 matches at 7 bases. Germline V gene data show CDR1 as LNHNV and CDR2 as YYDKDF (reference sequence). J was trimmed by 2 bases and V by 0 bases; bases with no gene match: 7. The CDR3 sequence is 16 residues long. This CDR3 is CATSRDHGGVAYEQYF. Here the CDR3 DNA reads TGTGCCACCAGCAGAGATCATGGGGGGGTGGCCTACGAGCAGTACTTC.